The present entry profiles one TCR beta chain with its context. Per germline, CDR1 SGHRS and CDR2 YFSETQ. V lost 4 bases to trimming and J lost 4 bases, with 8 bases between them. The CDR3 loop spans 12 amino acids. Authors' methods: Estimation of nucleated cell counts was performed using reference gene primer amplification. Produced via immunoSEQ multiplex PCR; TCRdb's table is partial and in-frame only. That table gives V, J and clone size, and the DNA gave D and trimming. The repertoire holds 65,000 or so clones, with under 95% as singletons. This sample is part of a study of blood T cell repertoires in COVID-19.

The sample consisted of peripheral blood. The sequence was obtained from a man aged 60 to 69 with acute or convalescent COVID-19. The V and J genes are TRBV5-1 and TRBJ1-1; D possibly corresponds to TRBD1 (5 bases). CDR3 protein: CASSAGGTEAFF. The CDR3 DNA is TGCGCCAGCAGCGCGGGGGGCACTGAAGCTTTCTTT.